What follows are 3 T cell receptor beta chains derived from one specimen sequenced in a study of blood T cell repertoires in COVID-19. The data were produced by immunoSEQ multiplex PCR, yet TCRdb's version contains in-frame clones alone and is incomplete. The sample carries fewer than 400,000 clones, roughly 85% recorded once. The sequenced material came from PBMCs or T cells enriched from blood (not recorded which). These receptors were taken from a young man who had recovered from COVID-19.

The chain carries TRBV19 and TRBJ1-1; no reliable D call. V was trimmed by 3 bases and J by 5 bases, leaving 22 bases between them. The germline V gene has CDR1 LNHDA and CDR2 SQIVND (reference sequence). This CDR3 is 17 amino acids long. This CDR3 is CASSIRRESSGRTEAFF. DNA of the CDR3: TGTGCCAGTAGTATTAGGCGGGAATCTTCTGGCCGGACTGAAGCTTTCTTT.

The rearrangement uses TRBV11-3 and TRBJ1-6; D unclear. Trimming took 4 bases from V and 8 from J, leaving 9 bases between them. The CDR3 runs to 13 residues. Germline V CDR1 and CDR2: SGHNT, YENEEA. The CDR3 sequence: CASSWSPDSPLHF. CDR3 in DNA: TGTGCCAGCAGCTGGAGCCCCGATTCACCCCTCCACTTT.

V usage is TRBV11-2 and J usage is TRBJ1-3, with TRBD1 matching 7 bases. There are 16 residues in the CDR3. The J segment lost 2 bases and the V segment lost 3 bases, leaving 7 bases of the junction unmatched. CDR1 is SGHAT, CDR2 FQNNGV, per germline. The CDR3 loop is CASSFGMQGAGNTIYF. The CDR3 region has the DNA TGTGCCAGCAGCTTTGGTATGCAGGGGGCTGGAAACACCATATATTTT.